These 22 T cell receptor beta chains were all obtained from the same sample, sequenced in a study of OX40 agonist ivuxolimab in advanced cancers. Clones were sequenced by immunoSEQ multiplex PCR, and TCRdb holds only the in-frame ones, with some missing. The sample includes about 35,000 clones, roughly 82% of them seen just once. The source was CD4+ or CD8+ T cells sorted from blood, collected in a trial of the OX40 agonist ivuxolimab. The receptors derive from an adult with an advanced solid tumor such as melanoma, head and neck, liver or kidney cancer.

The J gene is TRBJ2-2, the V gene TRBV5-1, with TRBD2 matching 8 bases. The trim removed 4 bases at V and 5 bases at J, leaving 10 bases unmatched. This CDR3 comprises 16 residues. The V gene's germline CDR1 is SGHRS and CDR2 YFSETQ. As DNA, the CDR3 is TGCGCCAGCAGCCCACGGGTGACTAGCGCTACCGGGGAGCTGTTTTTT. This encodes CASSPRVTSATGELFF.

This clone qualifies as large. The gene calls are TRBV6-4 and TRBJ2-1, with 9 nucleotides matching TRBD2. The CDR3 consists of 15 residues. The germline V gene has CDR1 MRHNA and CDR2 SNTAGT. J gave up 7 bases and V 2 bases, and 6 bases lay outside the gene matches. CDR3 region: CASSDIAGDTNEQFF. Here the CDR3 DNA reads TGTGCCAGCAGTGACATAGCGGGGGATACAAATGAGCAGTTCTTC.

J is TRBJ1-2 and V is TRBV30; the D is unclear. Germline CDR1 and CDR2: GTSNPN and SVGIG (reference sequence). Trimming shortened V by 4 bases and J by 8 bases, and 17 bases separated the two germline ends. CDR3 size: 13 residues. The CDR3 loop is CAWTPSGGGGYTF. The DNA for the CDR3 is TGTGCCTGGACCCCCTCGGGAGGAGGAGGCTACACCTTC.

The chain carries TRBV7-4 and TRBJ2-7; TRBD2 matches at 10 bases. With 3 bases clipped from V and 4 bases from J, the junction kept 3 bases outside the gene matches. The CDR3 loop spans 14 amino acids. In germline, CDR1 is SGHVT, CDR2 SQSDAQ. CDR3 region: CASSFGLAAYEQYF. The CDR3 DNA is TGTGCCAGCAGCTTTGGACTAGCGGCTTACGAGCAGTACTTC.

The sample holds one count of this clone. J is TRBJ2-2 and V is TRBV4-1; 9 bases are shared with TRBD1. Germline loops: CDR1 MGHRA, CDR2 YSYEKL. The CDR3 loop spans 16 amino acids. Trimming took 0 bases from V and 5 from J; bases not matched to a gene: 4. CDR3 region: CASSQETGGLTGELFF. In nucleotides, the CDR3 is TGCGCCAGCAGCCAAGAGACAGGGGGGCTAACCGGGGAGCTGTTTTTT.

The chain combines TRBV7-9 with TRBJ2-7; D gene ambiguous. The CDR3 is 13 amino acids. The ends were cut back, 5 bases at V and 5 bases at J, with 13 bases in the middle. The germline gives CDR1 SEHNR, CDR2 FQNEAQ (reference sequence). CDR3 DNA: TGTGCCAGCAGCCCCATCTCAGCCGACGAGCAGTACTTC. Encoded protein: CASSPISADEQYF. The whole variable domain, filled in from reference TRBV7-9 and TRBJ2-7, reads DTGVSQNPRHKITKRGQNVTFRCDPISEHNRLYWYRQTLGQGPEFLTYFQNEAQLEKSRLLSDRFSAERPKGSFSTLEIQRTEQGDSAMYLCASSPISADEQYFGPGTRLTVT.

The sample holds a few counts of this clone. The rearrangement joins TRBV6-1 to TRBJ2-1; D unresolved. CDR1 MNHNS and CDR2 SASEGT come from the germline V gene. Trimming cost V 6 bases and J 0 bases, with 9 bases left between them. The CDR3 has 14 amino acids. For the CDR3, the DNA is TGTGCCAGCAGGGGTGATAGCTCCTACAATGAGCAGTTCTTC. The encoded protein is CASRGDSSYNEQFF.

This sequence joins TRBV28 and TRBJ2-7; 9 nucleotides line up with TRBD2. CDR1 and CDR2 from the germline V gene are MDHEN and SYDVKM. This CDR3 comprises 17 residues. V was pared by 5 bases and J by 5 bases, with 16 bases of the junction left unmatched. The CDR3 region is CASSPLGGGALGDEQYF. The CDR3 nucleotides are TGTGCCAGCAGTCCCTTGGGCGGGGGGGCCCTAGGCGACGAGCAGTACTTC.

The sample holds a few counts of this clone. The chain's CDR3 is CASRARGWNYGYTF. The CDR3 bases are TGTGCCAGCAGGGCACGGGGCTGGAACTATGGCTACACCTTC. The rearrangement joins TRBV28 to TRBJ1-2; TRBD1 might be the D (5 bases). This CDR3 spans 14 amino acids. The germline V gene encodes CDR1 MDHEN and CDR2 SYDVKM. The V end was cut by 6 bases, the J end by 2 bases, with 13 bases between.

Within the sample, this clone is medium-sized. The chain uses TRBV28 and TRBJ1-1; 9 nucleotides align to TRBD1. The CDR3 sequence is 17 residues long. The germline V gene encodes CDR1 MDHEN and CDR2 SYDVKM. Losses at the gene ends were 5 bases for V and 0 bases for J; bases not matched to a gene: 10. The CDR3 bases are TGTGCCAGCAGTGTTAGGGGACAGGGCGACATGAACACTGAAGCTTTCTTT. Amino acid sequence: CASSVRGQGDMNTEAFF.

A word on this clone: Other DNA sequences in this specimen translate into the identical CDR3. The J gene is TRBJ1-1, the V gene TRBV29-1; D is uncertain. V was pared by 5 bases and J by 3 bases, with 4 bases between. Germline lookup yields CDR1 SQVTM and CDR2 ANQGSEA. This CDR3 contains 10 residues. This CDR3 reads CSVLDTEAFF. The CDR3 DNA is TGCAGCGTTCTGGACACTGAAGCTTTCTTT.

CDR3: CASSLGISQPQHF. The CDR3 DNA sequence: TGTGCCAGCAGCTTAGGGATAAGTCAGCCCCAGCATTTT. The chain uses TRBV7-6 and TRBJ1-5; no definite D call. The CDR3 contains 13 residues. The V gene lost 1 base and the J gene lost 6 bases, with 7 bases spanning the gap. Germline assignment: CDR1 SGHVS and CDR2 FNYEAQ. Full variable domain (rest looked up from reference TRBV7-6 and TRBJ1-5): GAGVSQSPRYKVTKRGQDVALRCDPISGHVSLYWYRQALGQGPEFLTYFNYEAQQDKSGLPNDRFSAERPEGSISTLTIQRTEQRDSAMYRCASSLGISQPQHFGDGTRLSIL.

The V call is TRBV7-9, the J call TRBJ1-1; D is uncertain. In germline, CDR1 is SEHNR, CDR2 FQNEAQ (reference sequence). The CDR3 length is 14 residues. V was shortened by 2 bases and J by 1 base, with 8 bases between the two germline ends. For the CDR3, the DNA is TGTGCCAGCAGCTTAATAGCAGAGAACACTGAAGCTTTCTTT. This codes for CASSLIAENTEAFF.

The CDR3 region is CASSTRSGLSNYGYTF. The CDR3 DNA reads TGTGCCAGTAGTACTAGAAGTGGGTTGAGTAACTATGGCTACACCTTC. V gene TRBV19 combines with J gene TRBJ1-2; D is uncertain. CDR1 and CDR2 (germline): LNHDA, SQIVND (reference sequence). V lost 4 bases to trimming and J lost 1 base, with 16 bases between them. The CDR3 is 16 amino acids.

Worth noting for this clone: Other DNA sequences within the sample encode an identical CDR3. The chain uses TRBV27 and TRBJ1-2, with TRBD1 matching 12 bases. This CDR3 comprises 15 residues. V shed 4 bases and J 8 bases; nucleotides not matched to a gene: 8. The germline gives CDR1 MNHEY, CDR2 SMNVEV (reference sequence). The CDR3 here is CASSSLGTGGWGYTF. In DNA, the CDR3 is TGTGCCAGCAGTTCTCTAGGGACAGGGGGCTGGGGCTACACCTTC.

This chain connects TRBV5-6 to TRBJ2-7; no clear D gene. Trimming shortened V by 4 bases and J by 3 bases, and 14 bases separated the two germline ends. CDR1 SGHDT and CDR2 YYEEEE come from the germline V gene. CDR3 length: 14 residues. The CDR3 sequence: CASSPSEEIYEQYF. The CDR3 DNA sequence: TGTGCCAGCAGCCCATCAGAGGAGATCTACGAGCAGTACTTC.

This chain links TRBV5-1 with TRBJ1-2; a weak D match, TRBD1 (5 bases). Trimming removed 2 bases from V and 2 bases from J, with 7 bases in between. The CDR3 consists of 13 residues. The germline gives CDR1 SGHRS, CDR2 YFSETQ. This CDR3 is CASSFGGNYGYTF. The CDR3 region has the DNA TGCGCCAGCAGCTTCGGGGGGAACTATGGCTACACCTTC.

Only one count was recorded for this clone. V gene TRBV15 combines with J gene TRBJ2-7; TRBD2 matches at 7 bases. The CDR3 is 16 amino acids. V shed 3 bases, J shed 2 bases, and the junction held 10 bases outside the gene matches. CDR1 is LNHNV, CDR2 YYDKDF, per germline (reference sequence). The CDR3, as DNA: TGTGCCACCAGCAGTAGGGGCGGGGGTCTTACCTACGAGCAGTACTTC. Its translation: CATSSRGGGLTYEQYF.

The CDR3 spells CASSPSPSDYNEQFF. The CDR3 DNA is TGTGCCAGCAGCCCTAGCCCCTCCGATTACAATGAGCAGTTCTTC. The chain couples TRBV7-2 to TRBJ2-1; D might be TRBD2 (5 bases). Trimming left V 5 bases short and J 4 bases short, with 15 bases between. The CDR3 has 15 amino acids. The germline V gene encodes CDR1 SGHTA and CDR2 FQGNSA. The full variable domain, rest sourced from reference TRBV7-2 and TRBJ2-1, is GAGVSQSPSNKVTEKGKDVELRCDPISGHTALYWYRQSLGQGLEFLIYFQGNSAPDKSGLPSDRFSAERTGGSVSTLTIQRTQQEDSAVYLCASSPSPSDYNEQFFGPGTRLTVL.

The chain couples TRBV7-3 to TRBJ1-1; the D gene is possibly TRBD1 (6 bases). The V gene lost 2 bases and the J gene lost 5 bases, with 15 bases spanning the gap. CDR1 and CDR2 (germline): SGHTA, FQGTGA. This CDR3 is 15 amino acids long. The CDR3 DNA follows: TGTGCCAGCAGCTTATGGTCAGGGGAGAGAACTGAAGCTTTCTTT. Residues: CASSLWSGERTEAFF.

This clone was seen just once. DNA of the CDR3: TGTGCCAGCAGACAGGGCCCGAACACTGAAGCTTTCTTT. Translating gives CASRQGPNTEAFF. The genes are TRBV7-6 and TRBJ1-1; possible D gene TRBD1, 6 bases. CDR3 length: 13 residues. Germline V gives CDR1 SGHVS, CDR2 FNYEAQ. V was shortened by 6 bases and J by 1 base, with 9 bases between the two germline ends.

J is TRBJ1-1 and V is TRBV7-6, with TRBD1 as a possible D gene (6 bases). There are 16 residues in the CDR3. The V end lost 1 base, the J end lost 2 bases, and 14 bases lay between the germline ends. Germline-derived CDR1 and CDR2 are SGHVS and FNYEAQ. The DNA of the CDR3 is TGTGCCAGCAGCTTAGGGGACAATATGGGTAACACTGAAGCTTTCTTT. Translation gives CASSLGDNMGNTEAFF.